A single sample gave rise to the 16 T cell receptor beta chains below, sequenced in a study of blood T cell repertoires in COVID-19. Only in-frame clones appear in the TCRdb table, and some are missing; sequencing was by immunoSEQ multiplex PCR. The top ten clones hold under 12% of a sample with about 160,000 clones, around 82% of them seen once. Sequenced material: peripheral blood. All receptors come from a woman of 80 years or more with active or convalescent COVID-19.

The chain employs TRBV5-1 and TRBJ1-1, with D unclear. The V end was cut by 4 bases, the J end by 3 bases, with 13 bases between. The germline V gene encodes CDR1 SGHRS and CDR2 YFSETQ. The CDR3 runs to 14 residues. The CDR3: CASSHFSGDTEAFF. The CDR3 nucleotides are TGCGCCAGCAGCCACTTCTCCGGGGACACTGAAGCTTTCTTT.

The rearrangement uses TRBV19 and TRBJ1-1, with D uncertain. CDR3 length equals 15 residues. The germline V gene encodes CDR1 LNHDA and CDR2 SQIVND (reference sequence). V was pared by 5 bases and J by 4 bases, with 17 bases between. This CDR3 reads CASSPWTRGGTEAFF. The CDR3 DNA sequence: TGTGCCAGTAGTCCCTGGACCCGCGGAGGCACTGAAGCTTTCTTT.

In its sample, this clone was seen a few times. The CDR3 is CASTPQGPYNTEAFF. CDR3 in DNA: TGCGCCAGTACACCACAGGGACCGTATAACACTGAAGCTTTCTTT. The chain is built from TRBV5-1 and TRBJ1-1; a weak D match, TRBD1 (6 bases). This CDR3 has 15 residues. V shed 8 bases and J shed 2 bases, with 19 bases lying between them. CDR1 is SGHRS, CDR2 YFSETQ, per germline.

This clone was counted a single time. This chain joins TRBV11-2 and TRBJ2-7; 7 bases align to TRBD1. The CDR3 covers 13 residues. The V gene end was trimmed by 6 bases and the J gene end by 2 bases; junction bases not matched to a gene: 4. Germline lookup yields CDR1 SGHAT and CDR2 FQNNGV. CDR3 protein: CASRTGSPYEQYF. The CDR3 DNA is TGTGCCAGCAGGACAGGGAGCCCCTACGAGCAGTACTTC. Full variable domain (missing parts from reference TRBV11-2 and TRBJ2-7): EAGVAQSPRYKIIEKRQSVAFWCNPISGHATLYWYQQILGQGPKLLIQFQNNGVVDDSQLPKDRFSAERLKGVDSTLKIQPAKLEDSAVYLCASRTGSPYEQYFGPGTRLTVT.

This chain links TRBV19 with TRBJ1-2; D uncertain. V shed 0 bases and J shed 5 bases, with 10 bases lying between them. Germline V gene sequence: CDR1 LNHDA, CDR2 SQIVND (reference sequence). The CDR3 contains 14 residues. The CDR3 nucleotides are TGTGCCAGTAGTATAGATGGAGGTCTGTATGGCTACACCTTC. This encodes CASSIDGGLYGYTF.

Here the CDR3 reads CASSLGAGQIYGYTF. DNA of the CDR3: TGTGCCAGCAGCTTGGGGGCAGGTCAGATTTATGGCTACACCTTC. V and J are TRBV5-4 and TRBJ1-2; no clear D gene. CDR3 length: 15 amino acids. Germline-derived CDR1 and CDR2 are SGHNT and YYREEE (reference sequence). With 0 bases removed from V and 5 bases from J, the gap between germline ends came to 14 bases.

The chain has TRBV7-2 and TRBJ1-4; TRBD1 matches at 9 bases. The CDR3 runs 15 residues. The germline gives CDR1 SGHTA, CDR2 FQGNSA. J was trimmed by 3 bases and V by 5 bases; bases with no gene match: 4. The chain's CDR3 is CASSLHRGPNEKLFF. The CDR3 DNA follows: TGTGCCAGCAGCCTCCACAGGGGGCCTAATGAAAAACTGTTTTTT.

CDR3 sequence: CAWSVKGRTSGTETQYF. The DNA of the CDR3 is TGTGCCTGGAGTGTCAAAGGTAGAACTAGCGGGACTGAGACCCAGTACTTC. J is TRBJ2-5 and V is TRBV30; 10 nucleotides match TRBD2. The CDR3 sequence is 17 residues long. CDR1 and CDR2 (germline): GTSNPN, SVGIG (reference sequence). The ends lost 0 bases at V and 5 bases at J; junction bases unmatched: 12.

The V and J genes are TRBV11-2 and TRBJ2-3; 9 nucleotides align to TRBD2. The germline gives CDR1 SGHAT, CDR2 FQNNGV. The CDR3 runs 16 residues. The junction had 2 bases not matched to a gene; V was cut back by 0 bases and J by 1 base. CDR3 sequence (DNA): TGTGCCAGCAGCTTAGAGACTAGCGGTCGCACAGATACGCAGTATTTT. Translated: CASSLETSGRTDTQYF.

The chain recombines TRBV28 with TRBJ1-5, with 10 bases lining up with TRBD1. The CDR3 is 16 amino acids. Losses at the gene ends were 2 bases for V and 4 bases for J; bases not matched to a gene: 5. CDR1 and CDR2 (germline): MDHEN, SYDVKM. This chain's CDR3 is CASSLPRDRGNQPQHF. The CDR3 DNA reads as TGTGCCAGCAGTTTACCTCGGGACAGGGGAAATCAGCCCCAGCATTTT.

CDR3 region: CARGDRGSDTQYF. CDR3 sequence (DNA): TGTGCCAGGGGAGACAGGGGATCAGATACGCAGTATTTT. This sequence joins TRBV2 and TRBJ2-3; 8 bases match TRBD1. The J segment lost 4 bases and the V segment lost 9 bases, leaving 6 bases of the junction unmatched. This CDR3 has 13 residues. The germline V gene has CDR1 SNHLY and CDR2 FYNNEI.

The chain combines TRBV11-2 with TRBJ2-5; tentative D call: TRBD2 (5 bases). Trimming removed 2 bases at V and 5 bases at J, with 9 bases between. The germline V gene encodes CDR1 SGHAT and CDR2 FQNNGV. The CDR3 extends over 13 amino acids. CDR3 protein: CASSLSGGETQYF. CDR3 coding DNA: TGTGCCAGCAGCTTAAGTGGCGGGGAGACCCAGTACTTC. The whole variable domain, filled in from reference TRBV11-2 and TRBJ2-5, reads EAGVAQSPRYKIIEKRQSVAFWCNPISGHATLYWYQQILGQGPKLLIQFQNNGVVDDSQLPKDRFSAERLKGVDSTLKIQPAKLEDSAVYLCASSLSGGETQYFGPGTRLLVL.

This clone showed up just once. V is TRBV18 and J is TRBJ1-1; D gene uncertain. V lost 10 bases, J lost 0 bases, and 12 bases lay in between. This CDR3 is 13 amino acids long. The germline CDR1 and CDR2 sequences are KGHSH and LQKENI. CDR3 in amino acids: CATEQSLNTEAFF. The CDR3, as DNA: TGTGCCACCGAACAAAGTTTGAACACTGAAGCTTTCTTT.

The chain recombines TRBV7-9 with TRBJ2-1; TRBD1 aligns across 8 bases. The CDR3 is made up of 16 amino acids. Trimming took 4 bases from V and 7 from J; bases not matched to a gene: 12. Germline CDR1 reads SEHNR; CDR2 reads FQNEAQ (reference sequence). CDR3 nucleotide sequence: TGTGCCAGCAGCTCCCGAGCAAGGACAGGGCGGAATGAGCAGTTCTTC. Translated: CASSSRARTGRNEQFF.

The V gene is TRBV4-2, the J gene TRBJ1-3; 8 bases align to TRBD1. V dropped 5 bases and J dropped 2; count of bases not matched to a gene: 5. This CDR3 spans 15 amino acids. Germline values: CDR1 LGHNA, CDR2 YNFKEQ. CDR3 DNA: TGTGCCAGCAGCGGAGCAGGGGGCCCTGGAAACACCATATATTTT. Its translation: CASSGAGGPGNTIYF.

The chain links TRBV16 to TRBJ2-1, with 10 bases fitting TRBD2. The CDR3 totals 15 residues. V lost 2 bases and J lost 11; bases outside the gene matches: 9. Germline V gene lookup returns CDR1 KGHSY and CDR2 FQNENV. CDR3 nucleotides: TGTGCCAGCAGCCAACCTAGCGGGAGAGGAAATCAGCAGTTCTTC. Translation: CASSQPSGRGNQQFF.